Listed here are 4 T cell receptor beta chains from one sample, sequenced in a study of CDR3 diversity in severe acne. TCRdb passed the PCR reads through MiXCR, listing each CDR3 protein once. Of 79,000 or so distinct CDR3 sequences in the sample, about 49% were seen once. The sample comprised blood. These receptors all come from a male donor with severe acne vulgaris.

As regards this clonotype: The limits of the CDR3 on the DNA are not certain, so only TCRdb's listed CDR3 is given. V and J are TRBV15 and TRBJ2-1; the DNA was not compared with TRBD2, the D call given in the table. CDR1 is LNHNV, CDR2 YYDKDF, per germline (reference sequence). The CDR3 is made up of 19 amino acids, end residues included. CDR3 sequence reads: CAASIYLCSPGASGNEQFF.

This rearrangement joins TRBV19 to TRBJ2-6, with D hard to call. Per germline, CDR1 LNHDA and CDR2 SQIVND (reference sequence). The CDR3 extends over 16 amino acids. The germline V and J ends were trimmed by 10 bases and 0 bases, with 16 bases remaining between them. CDR3 DNA sequence: TGTGCCAATAGCCCACCAACTTACTCTGGGGCCAACGTCCTGACTTTC. Its protein product is CANSPPTYSGANVLTF. Drawing the rest from reference TRBV19 and TRBJ2-6, the complete variable domain is DGGITQSPKYLFRKEGQNVTLSCEQNLNHDAMYWYRQDPGQGLRLIYYSQIVNDFQKGDIAEGYSVSREKKESFPLTVTSAQKNPTAFYLCANSPPTYSGANVLTFGAGSRLTVL.

This clonotype has a handful of counts. The chain combines TRBV29-1 with TRBJ2-7; 10 bases line up with TRBD2. CDR3 length equals 14 residues. V gave up 2 bases and J gave up 2 bases; unmatched junction bases: 3. Germline CDR1 reads SQVTM; CDR2 reads ANQGSEA. The CDR3 nucleotides read TGCAGCGTTGAACTAGCGGGAGAAACCTACGAGCAGTACTTC. It codes for CSVELAGETYEQYF.

This chain connects TRBV6-5 to TRBJ1-1, with D maybe TRBD1 (5 bases). Trimming took 2 bases from V and 4 from J, leaving 8 bases between them. Germline CDR1 and CDR2: MNHEY and SVGAGI. The CDR3 loop spans 13 amino acids. In DNA, the CDR3 is TGTGCCAGCAGTTACGGGGACGCCACTGAAGCTTTCTTT. This encodes CASSYGDATEAFF.